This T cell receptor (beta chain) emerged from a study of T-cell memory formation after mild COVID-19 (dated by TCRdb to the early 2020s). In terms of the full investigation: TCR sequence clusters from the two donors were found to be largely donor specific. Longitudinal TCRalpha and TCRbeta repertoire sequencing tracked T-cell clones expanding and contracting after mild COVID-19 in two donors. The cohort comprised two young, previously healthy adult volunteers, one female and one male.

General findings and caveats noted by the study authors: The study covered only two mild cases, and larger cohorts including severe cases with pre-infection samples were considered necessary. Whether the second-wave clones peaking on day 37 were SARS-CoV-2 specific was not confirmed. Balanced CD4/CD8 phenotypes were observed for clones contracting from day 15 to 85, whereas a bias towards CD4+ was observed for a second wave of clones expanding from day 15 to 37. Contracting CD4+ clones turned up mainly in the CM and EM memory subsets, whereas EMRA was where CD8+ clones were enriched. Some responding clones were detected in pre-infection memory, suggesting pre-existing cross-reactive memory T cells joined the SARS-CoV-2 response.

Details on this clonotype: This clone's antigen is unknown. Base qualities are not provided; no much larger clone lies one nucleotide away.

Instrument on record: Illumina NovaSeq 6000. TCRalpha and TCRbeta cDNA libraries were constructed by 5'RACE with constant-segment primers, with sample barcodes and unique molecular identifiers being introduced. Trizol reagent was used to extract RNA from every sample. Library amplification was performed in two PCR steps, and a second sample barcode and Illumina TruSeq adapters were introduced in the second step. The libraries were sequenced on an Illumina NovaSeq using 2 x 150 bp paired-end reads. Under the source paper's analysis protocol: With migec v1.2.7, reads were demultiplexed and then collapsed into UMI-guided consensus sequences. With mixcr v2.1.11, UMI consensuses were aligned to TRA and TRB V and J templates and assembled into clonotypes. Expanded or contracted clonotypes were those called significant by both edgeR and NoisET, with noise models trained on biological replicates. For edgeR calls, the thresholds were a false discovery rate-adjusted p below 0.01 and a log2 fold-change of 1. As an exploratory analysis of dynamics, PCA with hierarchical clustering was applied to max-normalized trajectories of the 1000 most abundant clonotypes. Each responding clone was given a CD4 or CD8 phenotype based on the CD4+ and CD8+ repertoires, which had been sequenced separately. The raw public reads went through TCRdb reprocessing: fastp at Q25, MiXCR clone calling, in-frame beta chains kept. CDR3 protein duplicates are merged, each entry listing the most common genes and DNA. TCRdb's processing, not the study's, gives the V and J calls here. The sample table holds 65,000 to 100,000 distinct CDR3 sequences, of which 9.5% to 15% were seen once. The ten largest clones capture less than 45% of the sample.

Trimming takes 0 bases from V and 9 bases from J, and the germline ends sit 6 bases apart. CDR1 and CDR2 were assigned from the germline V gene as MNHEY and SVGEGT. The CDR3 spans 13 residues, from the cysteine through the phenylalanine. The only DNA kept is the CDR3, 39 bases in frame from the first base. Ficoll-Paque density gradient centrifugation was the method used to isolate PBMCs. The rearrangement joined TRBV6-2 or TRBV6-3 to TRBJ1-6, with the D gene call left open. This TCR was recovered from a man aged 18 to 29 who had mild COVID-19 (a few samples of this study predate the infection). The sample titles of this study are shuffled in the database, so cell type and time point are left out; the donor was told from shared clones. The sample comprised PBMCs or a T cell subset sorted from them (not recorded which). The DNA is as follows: TGTGCCAGCAGTTACTCCACAACTTCACCCCTCCACTTT. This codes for CASSYSTTSPLHF.